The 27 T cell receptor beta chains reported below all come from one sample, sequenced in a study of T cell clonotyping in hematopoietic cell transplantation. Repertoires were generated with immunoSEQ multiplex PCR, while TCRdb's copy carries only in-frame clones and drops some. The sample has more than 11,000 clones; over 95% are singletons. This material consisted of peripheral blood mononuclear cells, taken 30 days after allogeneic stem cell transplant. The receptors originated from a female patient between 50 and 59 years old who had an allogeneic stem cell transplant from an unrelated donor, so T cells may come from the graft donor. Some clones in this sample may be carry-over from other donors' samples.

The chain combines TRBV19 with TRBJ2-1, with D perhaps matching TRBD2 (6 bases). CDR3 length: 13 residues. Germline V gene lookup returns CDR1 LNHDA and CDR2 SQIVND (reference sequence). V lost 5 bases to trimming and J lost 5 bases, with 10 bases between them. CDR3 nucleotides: TGTGCCAGTAGTTGGTGGGGGGACAATGAGCAGTTCTTC. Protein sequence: CASSWWGDNEQFF.

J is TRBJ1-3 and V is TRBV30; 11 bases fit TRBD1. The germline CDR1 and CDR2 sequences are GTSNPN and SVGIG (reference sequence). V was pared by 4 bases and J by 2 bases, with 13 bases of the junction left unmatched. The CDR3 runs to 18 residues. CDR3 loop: CAWTRLLGTGGTGNTIYF. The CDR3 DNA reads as TGTGCCTGGACCCGTCTCCTTGGGACAGGGGGAACTGGAAACACCATATATTTT.

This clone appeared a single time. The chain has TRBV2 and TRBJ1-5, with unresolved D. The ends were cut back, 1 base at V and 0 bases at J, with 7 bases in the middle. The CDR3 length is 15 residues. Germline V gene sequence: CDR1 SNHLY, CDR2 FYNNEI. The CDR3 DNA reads TGTGCCAGCAGTGAAGGCCCCCATAGCAATCAGCCCCAGCATTTT. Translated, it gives CASSEGPHSNQPQHF.

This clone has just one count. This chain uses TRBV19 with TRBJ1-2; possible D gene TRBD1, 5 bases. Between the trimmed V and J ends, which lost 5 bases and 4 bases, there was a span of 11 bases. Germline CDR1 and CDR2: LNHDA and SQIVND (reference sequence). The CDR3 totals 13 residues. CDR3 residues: CASSVWGIYGYTF. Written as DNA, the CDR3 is TGTGCCAGTAGTGTTTGGGGGATCTATGGCTACACCTTC.

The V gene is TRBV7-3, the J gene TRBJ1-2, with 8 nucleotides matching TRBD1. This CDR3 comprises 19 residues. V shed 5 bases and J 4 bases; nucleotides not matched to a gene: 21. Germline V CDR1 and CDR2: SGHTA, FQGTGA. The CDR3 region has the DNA TGTGCCAGCAGCCCTCCCCCGGACAGGGTCCCCATCACACCCTATGGCTACACCTTC. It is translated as CASSPPPDRVPITPYGYTF.

The CDR3 sequence is CAWSRTGGNIQYF. The CDR3 bases are TGTGCCTGGAGTCGGACAGGGGGGAACATTCAGTACTTC. This sequence joins TRBV30 and TRBJ2-4, with 10 bases fitting TRBD1. This CDR3 region has 13 residues. Looked up from germline, CDR1 is GTSNPN and CDR2 is SVGIG (reference sequence). V lost 2 bases and J lost 7; bases outside the gene matches: 2.

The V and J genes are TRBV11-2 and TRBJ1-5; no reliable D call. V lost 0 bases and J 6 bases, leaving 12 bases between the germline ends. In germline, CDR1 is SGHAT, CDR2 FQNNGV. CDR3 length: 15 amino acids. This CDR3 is CASSLDTGWGQPQHF. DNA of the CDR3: TGTGCCAGCAGCTTAGACACTGGGTGGGGTCAGCCCCAGCATTTT.

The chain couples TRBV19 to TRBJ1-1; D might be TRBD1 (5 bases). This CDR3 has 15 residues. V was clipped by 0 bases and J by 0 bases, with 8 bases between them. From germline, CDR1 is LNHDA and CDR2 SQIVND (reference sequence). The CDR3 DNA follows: TGTGCCAGTAGTATAGATCGGGGCATGAACACTGAAGCTTTCTTT. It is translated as CASSIDRGMNTEAFF.

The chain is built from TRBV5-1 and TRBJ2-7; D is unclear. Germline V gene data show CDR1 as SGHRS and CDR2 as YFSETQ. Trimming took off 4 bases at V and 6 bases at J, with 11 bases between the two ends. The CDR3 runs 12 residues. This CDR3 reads CASSTGWGEQYF. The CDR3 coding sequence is TGCGCCAGCAGCACTGGGTGGGGCGAGCAGTACTTC.

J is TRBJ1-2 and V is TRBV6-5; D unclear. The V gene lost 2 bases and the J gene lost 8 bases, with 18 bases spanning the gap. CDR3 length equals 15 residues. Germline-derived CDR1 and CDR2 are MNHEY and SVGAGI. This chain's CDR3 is CASSYGAVGSYGYTF. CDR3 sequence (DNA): TGTGCCAGCAGTTACGGCGCAGTAGGGTCGTACGGCTACACCTTC.

CDR3 loop: CAWETGVGYTF. The CDR3, as DNA: TGTGCCTGGGAGACAGGGGTTGGCTACACCTTC. The V call is TRBV30, the J call TRBJ1-2; TRBD1 aligns across 8 bases. V lost 5 bases and J lost 7; bases outside the gene matches: 3. The CDR3 consists of 11 residues. CDR1 GTSNPN and CDR2 SVGIG come from the germline V gene (reference sequence).

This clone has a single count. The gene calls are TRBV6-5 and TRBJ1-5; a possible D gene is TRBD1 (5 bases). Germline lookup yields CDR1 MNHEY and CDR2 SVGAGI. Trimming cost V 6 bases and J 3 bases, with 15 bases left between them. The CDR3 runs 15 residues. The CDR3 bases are TGTGCCAGCAGCCCTCGGGGCGCGGTCAATCAGCCCCAGCATTTT. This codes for CASSPRGAVNQPQHF.

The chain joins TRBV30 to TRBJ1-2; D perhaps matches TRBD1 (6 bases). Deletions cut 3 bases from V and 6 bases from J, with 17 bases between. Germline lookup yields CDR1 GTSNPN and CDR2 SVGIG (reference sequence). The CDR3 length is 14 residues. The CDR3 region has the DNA TGTGCCTGGAGACGGCGCGCGGGGGCGGATGGCTACACCTTC. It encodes CAWRRRAGADGYTF.

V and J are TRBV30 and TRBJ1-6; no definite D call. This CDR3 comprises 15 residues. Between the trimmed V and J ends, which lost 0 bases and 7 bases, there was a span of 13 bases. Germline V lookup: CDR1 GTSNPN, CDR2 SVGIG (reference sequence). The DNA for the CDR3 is TGTGCCTGGAGTGTAGAGGGTCGGAGGAATTCACCCCTCCACTTT. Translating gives CAWSVEGRRNSPLHF. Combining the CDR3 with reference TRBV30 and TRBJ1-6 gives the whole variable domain SQTIHQWPATLVQPVGSPLSLECTVEGTSNPNLYWYRQAAGRGLQLLFYSVGIGQISSEVPQNLSASRPQDRQFILSSKKLLLSDSGFYLCAWSVEGRRNSPLHFGNGTRLTVT.

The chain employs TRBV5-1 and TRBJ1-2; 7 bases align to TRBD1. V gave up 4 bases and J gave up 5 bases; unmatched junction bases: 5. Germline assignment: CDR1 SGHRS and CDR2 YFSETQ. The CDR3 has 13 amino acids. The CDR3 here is CASSPGQIYGYTF. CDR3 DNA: TGCGCCAGCAGCCCGGGACAGATATATGGCTACACCTTC.

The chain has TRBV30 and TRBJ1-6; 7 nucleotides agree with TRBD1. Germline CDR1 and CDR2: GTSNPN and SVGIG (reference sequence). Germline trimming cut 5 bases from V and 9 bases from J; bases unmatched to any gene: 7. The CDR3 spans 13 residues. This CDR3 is CAWGDREASPLHF. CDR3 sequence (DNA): TGTGCCTGGGGTGACAGGGAAGCTTCACCCCTCCACTTT.

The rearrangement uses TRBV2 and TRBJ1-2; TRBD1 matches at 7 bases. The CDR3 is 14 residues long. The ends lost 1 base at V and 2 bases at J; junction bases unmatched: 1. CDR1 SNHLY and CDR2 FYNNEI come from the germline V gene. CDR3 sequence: CASSEDRGNYGYTF. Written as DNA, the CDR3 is TGTGCCAGCAGTGAAGACAGGGGCAACTATGGCTACACCTTC.

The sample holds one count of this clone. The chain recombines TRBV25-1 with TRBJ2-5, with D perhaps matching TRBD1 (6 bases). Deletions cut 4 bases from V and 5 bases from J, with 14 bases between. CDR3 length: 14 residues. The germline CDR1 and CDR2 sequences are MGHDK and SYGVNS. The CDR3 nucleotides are TGTGCCAGCAGTGCCTCAGGGGATCTGGAGACCCAGTACTTC. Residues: CASSASGDLETQYF.

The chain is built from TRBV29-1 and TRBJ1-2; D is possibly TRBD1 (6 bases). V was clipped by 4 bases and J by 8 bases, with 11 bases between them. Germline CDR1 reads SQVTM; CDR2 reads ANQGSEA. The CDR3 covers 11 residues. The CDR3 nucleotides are TGCAGCGTTGGGGGGCTCGAGGGCTACACCTTC. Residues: CSVGGLEGYTF.

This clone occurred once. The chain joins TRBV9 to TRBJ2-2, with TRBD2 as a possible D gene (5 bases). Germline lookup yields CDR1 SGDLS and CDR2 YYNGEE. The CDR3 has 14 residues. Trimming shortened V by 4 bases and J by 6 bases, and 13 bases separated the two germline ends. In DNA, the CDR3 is TGTGCCAGCAGCCAGAGCTCGAGGGCCGGGGAGCTGTTTTTT. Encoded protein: CASSQSSRAGELFF.

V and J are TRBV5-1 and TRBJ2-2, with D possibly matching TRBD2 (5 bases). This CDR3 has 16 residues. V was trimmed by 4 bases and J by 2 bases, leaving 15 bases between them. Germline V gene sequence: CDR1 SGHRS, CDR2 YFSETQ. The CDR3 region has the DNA TGCGCCAGCAGCCCGGGGTTAGGACCTAACACCGGGGAGCTGTTTTTT. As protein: CASSPGLGPNTGELFF.

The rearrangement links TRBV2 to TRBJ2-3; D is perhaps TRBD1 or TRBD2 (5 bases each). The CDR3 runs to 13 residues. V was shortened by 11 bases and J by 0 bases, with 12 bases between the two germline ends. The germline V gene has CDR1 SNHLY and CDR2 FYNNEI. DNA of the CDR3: TGTGCCGGAAGTGGGGACAGCACAGATACGCAGTATTTT. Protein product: CAGSGDSTDTQYF.

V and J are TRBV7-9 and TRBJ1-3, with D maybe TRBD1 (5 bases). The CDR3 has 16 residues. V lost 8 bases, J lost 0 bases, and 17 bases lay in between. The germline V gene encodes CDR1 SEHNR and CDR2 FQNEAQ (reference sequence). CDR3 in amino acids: CASVRDLRDSGNTIYF. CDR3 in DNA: TGTGCCAGCGTTAGGGACCTGCGAGACTCTGGAAACACCATATATTTT. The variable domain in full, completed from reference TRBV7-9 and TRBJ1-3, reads DTGVSQNPRHKITKRGQNVTFRCDPISEHNRLYWYRQTLGQGPEFLTYFQNEAQLEKSRLLSDRFSAERPKGSFSTLEIQRTEQGDSAMYLCASVRDLRDSGNTIYFGEGSWLTVV.

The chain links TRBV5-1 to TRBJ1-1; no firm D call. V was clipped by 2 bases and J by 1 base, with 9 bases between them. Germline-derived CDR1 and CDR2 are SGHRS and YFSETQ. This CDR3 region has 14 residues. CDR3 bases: TGCGCCAGCAGCTTCGACGGGTGGAACACTGAAGCTTTCTTT. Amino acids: CASSFDGWNTEAFF.

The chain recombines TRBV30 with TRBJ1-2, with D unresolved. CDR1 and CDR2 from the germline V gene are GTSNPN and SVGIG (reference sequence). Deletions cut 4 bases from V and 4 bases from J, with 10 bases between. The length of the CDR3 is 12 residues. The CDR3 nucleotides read TGTGCCTGGATAGGCGGCGGCTATGGCTACACCTTC. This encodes CAWIGGGYGYTF.

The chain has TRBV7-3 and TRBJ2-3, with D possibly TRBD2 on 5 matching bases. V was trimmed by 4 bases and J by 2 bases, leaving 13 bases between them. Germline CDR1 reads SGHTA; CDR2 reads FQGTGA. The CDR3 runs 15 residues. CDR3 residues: CASSSRGLITDTQYF. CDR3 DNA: TGTGCCAGCAGCTCCCGAGGACTCATCACAGATACGCAGTATTTT.

The CDR3 DNA sequence: TGTGCCAGCAGCGGAGGGGCCCCAGCGAATCAGCCCCAGCATTTT. It yields the protein CASSGGAPANQPQHF. The genes are TRBV6-6 and TRBJ1-5; D is possibly TRBD1 (5 bases). With 6 bases removed from V and 4 bases from J, the gap between germline ends came to 16 bases. The CDR3 contains 15 residues. Per germline, CDR1 MNHNY and CDR2 SVGAGI (reference sequence).